This is a list of T cell receptor beta chains from one sample in a study of beta chain features in type 1 diabetes. The table came from immunoSEQ multiplex PCR; TCRdb's copy has only in-frame clones and leaves some out. Of some 25,000 clones in the sample, over 60% were seen once. The sample comprised Tregs from blood. These receptors were obtained from a woman in her thirties or forties in good health. CDR3s include the opening cysteine and the closing phenylalanine or tryptophan. The order of the fields is CDR3 protein, CDR3 DNA, D gene, clone size, V gene, J gene. A D gene is named only where the DNA matches it firmly. Not all rows give a size; the values are once, few, many and, for expanded clones, a class.

cdr3_aa: CASSVERSTDTQYF; cdr3_nt: TGTGCCAGCAGCGTTGAGCGGAGCACAGATACGCAGTATTTT; d_call: .; clone_size: .; v_call: TRBV7-2; j_call: TRBJ2-3
cdr3_aa: CASSPSVAGGRHEQFF; cdr3_nt: TGCGCCAGCTCACCCTCCGTAGCGGGGGGCCGTCATGAGCAGTTCTTC; d_call: TRBD2; clone_size: .; v_call: TRBV18; j_call: TRBJ2-1
cdr3_aa: CASSSGTGETQYF; cdr3_nt: TGTGCCAGCAGCTCGGGGACAGGGGAGACCCAGTACTTC; d_call: TRBD1; clone_size: .; v_call: TRBV7-6; j_call: TRBJ2-5
cdr3_aa: CASSQDVQGYNSPLHF; cdr3_nt: TGCGCCAGCAGCCAAGACGTCCAGGGGTATAATTCACCCCTCCACTTT; d_call: .; clone_size: .; v_call: TRBV4-1; j_call: TRBJ1-6
cdr3_aa: CSAGQEVAGELFF; cdr3_nt: TGCAGCGCGGGACAGGAGGTCGCCGGGGAGCTGTTTTTT; d_call: TRBD1; clone_size: .; v_call: TRBV29-1; j_call: TRBJ2-2
cdr3_aa: CASRYRLYTEAFF; cdr3_nt: TGTGCCAGCAGGTACAGGTTGTACACTGAAGCTTTCTTT; d_call: .; clone_size: .; v_call: TRBV7-8; j_call: TRBJ1-1
cdr3_aa: CASSSPGGLAGKGYTF; cdr3_nt: TGTGCCAGCAGCTCCCCAGGAGGGTTGGCAGGGAAGGGCTACACCTTC; d_call: .; clone_size: few; v_call: TRBV7-2; j_call: TRBJ1-2
cdr3_aa: CASSPLGGTSYEQYF; cdr3_nt: TGTGCCAGCTCACCTCTCGGCGGCACGTCCTACGAGCAGTACTTC; d_call: .; clone_size: .; v_call: TRBV18; j_call: TRBJ2-7
cdr3_aa: CASSLVAGGQGEQFF; cdr3_nt: TGTGCCAGCAGCTTAGTAGCGGGGGGGCAAGGTGAGCAGTTCTTC; d_call: TRBD2; clone_size: .; v_call: TRBV7-2; j_call: TRBJ2-1
cdr3_aa: CASSFSLTRGNTEAFF; cdr3_nt: TGTGCCAGCAGCTTTTCCCTCACCAGGGGGAACACTGAAGCTTTCTTT; d_call: .; clone_size: few; v_call: TRBV7-9; j_call: TRBJ1-1
cdr3_aa: CASSQGLAGNNEQFF; cdr3_nt: TGTGCCAGCAGCCAAGGACTAGCGGGGAACAATGAGCAGTTCTTC; d_call: TRBD2; clone_size: .; v_call: TRBV7-2; j_call: TRBJ2-1
cdr3_aa: CASSYSGGGGYIQYF; cdr3_nt: TGTGCCAGCAGTTACTCGGGGGGCGGGGGGTACATTCAGTACTTC; d_call: TRBD2; clone_size: .; v_call: TRBV6-5; j_call: TRBJ2-4
cdr3_aa: CASSVLRIDYTF; cdr3_nt: TGTGCCAGCAGTGTACTGAGAATAGACTACACCTTC; d_call: .; clone_size: .; v_call: TRBV2; j_call: TRBJ1-2
cdr3_aa: CASSFHLGTGELFF; cdr3_nt: TGTGCCAGTAGTTTCCATCTAGGCACCGGGGAGCTGTTTTTT; d_call: .; clone_size: .; v_call: TRBV19; j_call: TRBJ2-2
cdr3_aa: CASSWTAGPYEQYF; cdr3_nt: TGTGCCAGCAGCTGGACAGCCGGGCCCTACGAGCAGTACTTC; d_call: .; clone_size: .; v_call: TRBV7-9; j_call: TRBJ2-7
cdr3_aa: CASSFRTGRLIESNQPQHF; cdr3_nt: TGTGCCAGCAGCTTTAGGACAGGGCGTCTAATAGAGAGCAATCAGCCCCAGCATTTT; d_call: TRBD1; clone_size: few; v_call: TRBV5-4; j_call: TRBJ1-5
cdr3_aa: CASRNTGRGDTEAFF; cdr3_nt: TGTGCCAGCAGAAATACAGGGAGGGGGGACACTGAAGCTTTCTTT; d_call: .; clone_size: .; v_call: TRBV6-5; j_call: TRBJ1-1
cdr3_aa: CASSPQGLSGANVLTF; cdr3_nt: TGTGCCAGCAGTCCTCAGGGGCTATCTGGGGCCAACGTCCTGACTTTC; d_call: .; clone_size: .; v_call: TRBV2; j_call: TRBJ2-6
cdr3_aa: CASSLTGGSGEAFF; cdr3_nt: TGTGCCAGCAGCTTGACAGGGGGCTCGGGTGAAGCTTTCTTT; d_call: TRBD1; clone_size: .; v_call: TRBV11-2; j_call: TRBJ1-1
cdr3_aa: CASSLVSGQQETQYF; cdr3_nt: TGTGCCAGCAGCTTAGTCTCTGGGCAGCAAGAGACCCAGTACTTC; d_call: .; clone_size: .; v_call: TRBV11-2; j_call: TRBJ2-5
cdr3_aa: CAISGPGQGRNGYTF; cdr3_nt: TGTGCCATCAGTGGGCCCGGACAGGGGAGGAATGGCTACACCTTC; d_call: TRBD1; clone_size: .; v_call: TRBV10-3; j_call: TRBJ1-2
cdr3_aa: CASSLGGVGELFF; cdr3_nt: TGTGCCAGCAGCTTAGGGGGGGTCGGGGAGCTGTTTTTT; d_call: .; clone_size: .; v_call: TRBV11-2; j_call: TRBJ2-2
cdr3_aa: CASSQYIGSIYEQYF; cdr3_nt: TGTGCCAGCAGCCAATACATAGGGAGTATCTACGAGCAGTACTTC; d_call: .; clone_size: .; v_call: TRBV14; j_call: TRBJ2-7
cdr3_aa: CASSQAGQNTEAFF; cdr3_nt: TGTGCCAGCAGCCAAGCGGGACAGAACACTGAAGCTTTCTTT; d_call: .; clone_size: .; v_call: TRBV4-2; j_call: TRBJ1-1
cdr3_aa: CASSMSVNTGNTIYF; cdr3_nt: TGTGCCAGTAGTATGTCCGTTAACACTGGAAACACCATATATTTT; d_call: .; clone_size: .; v_call: TRBV19; j_call: TRBJ1-3
cdr3_aa: CASSHSGGAADEQFF; cdr3_nt: TGCGCCAGCAGCCACAGCGGGGGGGCAGCGGATGAGCAGTTCTTC; d_call: TRBD2; clone_size: .; v_call: TRBV4-3; j_call: TRBJ2-1
cdr3_aa: CASSYSGQRHQPQHF; cdr3_nt: TGTGCCAGCAGTTACTCAGGACAGCGTCATCAGCCCCAGCATTTT; d_call: .; clone_size: once; v_call: TRBV6-6; j_call: TRBJ1-5
cdr3_aa: CASRPGLAGTDTQYF; cdr3_nt: TGTGCCAGCAGACCTGGACTAGCGGGCACAGATACGCAGTATTTT; d_call: TRBD2; clone_size: few; v_call: TRBV4-2; j_call: TRBJ2-3
cdr3_aa: CASSDYGELFF; cdr3_nt: TGTGCCAGCAGTGATTATGGGGAGCTGTTTTTT; d_call: .; clone_size: .; v_call: TRBV2; j_call: TRBJ2-2
cdr3_aa: CASSGRGTIYF; cdr3_nt: TGTGCCAGTAGTGGGCGGGGCACCATATATTTT; d_call: .; clone_size: few; v_call: TRBV19; j_call: TRBJ1-3
cdr3_aa: CASSYQSGPQDTQYF; cdr3_nt: TGTGCCAGCTCCTACCAGTCAGGGCCCCAGGATACGCAGTATTTT; d_call: .; clone_size: medium-sized; v_call: TRBV18; j_call: TRBJ2-3
cdr3_aa: CASSPRQPQQYF; cdr3_nt: TGTGCCAGCTCACCACGGCAACCCCAGCAGTACTTC; d_call: .; clone_size: once; v_call: TRBV18; j_call: TRBJ2-7
cdr3_aa: CASSNENYNGGQETQYF; cdr3_nt: TGTGCTAGCAGCAATGAGAACTATAACGGGGGCCAAGAGACCCAGTACTTC; d_call: .; clone_size: .; v_call: TRBV7-7; j_call: TRBJ2-5
cdr3_aa: CASSPRGGGSYNEQFF; cdr3_nt: TGTGCCAGCAGCCCTCGGGGAGGGGGCTCCTACAATGAGCAGTTCTTC; d_call: .; clone_size: few; v_call: TRBV7-9; j_call: TRBJ2-1
cdr3_aa: CASSPAGNVDNQPQHF; cdr3_nt: TGCGCCAGCAGCCCGGCCGGGAACGTGGACAATCAGCCCCAGCATTTT; d_call: .; clone_size: .; v_call: TRBV5-1; j_call: TRBJ1-5
cdr3_aa: CASSFAGQGNYGYTF; cdr3_nt: TGTGCCAGCAGCTTCGCGGGACAGGGGAACTATGGCTACACCTTC; d_call: TRBD1; clone_size: few; v_call: TRBV7-9; j_call: TRBJ1-2
cdr3_aa: CASSPPTPGGNTEAFF; cdr3_nt: TGTGCCAGCAGCCCTCCTACTCCGGGAGGGAACACTGAAGCTTTCTTT; d_call: .; clone_size: .; v_call: TRBV21-1; j_call: TRBJ1-1
cdr3_aa: CASSPKTGGAGWSNEQFF; cdr3_nt: TGTGCCAGCAGCCCTAAGACAGGGGGCGCTGGTTGGTCCAATGAGCAGTTCTTC; d_call: TRBD1; clone_size: .; v_call: TRBV7-2; j_call: TRBJ2-1
cdr3_aa: CASSQEHRGPSTDTQYF; cdr3_nt: TGCGCCAGCAGCCAAGAACACAGGGGGCCGAGCACAGATACGCAGTATTTT; d_call: TRBD1; clone_size: .; v_call: TRBV4-1; j_call: TRBJ2-3
cdr3_aa: CASRRGLGPGEDTQYF; cdr3_nt: TGTGCCAGCAGGCGGGGACTAGGCCCGGGAGAAGATACGCAGTATTTT; d_call: TRBD2; clone_size: .; v_call: TRBV28; j_call: TRBJ2-3
cdr3_aa: CASIGLTGGMNTEAFF; cdr3_nt: TGCGCCAGCATCGGCCTGACAGGCGGAATGAACACTGAAGCTTTCTTT; d_call: .; clone_size: .; v_call: TRBV5-1; j_call: TRBJ1-1
cdr3_aa: CSVESGGGALDEQYF; cdr3_nt: TGCAGCGTTGAAAGCGGAGGGGGCGCCCTAGACGAGCAGTACTTC; d_call: .; clone_size: .; v_call: TRBV29-1; j_call: TRBJ2-7
cdr3_aa: CASSLVSGVYNEQFF; cdr3_nt: TGTGCCAGCAGCTTAGTGTCAGGGGTGTACAATGAGCAGTTCTTC; d_call: .; clone_size: .; v_call: TRBV7-9; j_call: TRBJ2-1
cdr3_aa: CASREQGGVNEQFF; cdr3_nt: TGTGCCAGCAGGGAACAGGGAGGGGTGAATGAGCAGTTCTTC; d_call: .; clone_size: few; v_call: TRBV6-1; j_call: TRBJ2-1
cdr3_aa: CAIRDSYSNQPQHF; cdr3_nt: TGTGCCATCAGGGACAGCTATAGCAATCAGCCCCAGCATTTT; d_call: .; clone_size: few; v_call: TRBV10-3; j_call: TRBJ1-5
cdr3_aa: CAIRQGPLTDTQYF; cdr3_nt: TGTGCCATCAGACAGGGGCCCCTCACAGATACGCAGTATTTT; d_call: TRBD1; clone_size: .; v_call: TRBV10-3; j_call: TRBJ2-3
cdr3_aa: CASSPDRGGGKAFF; cdr3_nt: TGTGCCAGCAGCCCGGACAGGGGAGGTGGAAAAGCTTTCTTT; d_call: TRBD1; clone_size: .; v_call: TRBV5-4; j_call: TRBJ1-1
cdr3_aa: CASSRENEQFF; cdr3_nt: TGTGCCAGCTCAAGGGAGAATGAGCAGTTCTTC; d_call: .; clone_size: .; v_call: TRBV18; j_call: TRBJ2-1
cdr3_aa: CASSFGIAGGTEQYF; cdr3_nt: TGTGCCAGCAGCTTTGGTATAGCGGGGGGGACCGAGCAGTACTTC; d_call: TRBD2; clone_size: .; v_call: TRBV7-2; j_call: TRBJ2-7
cdr3_aa: CASSAGANVLTF; cdr3_nt: TGTGCCAGCAGCGCAGGGGCCAACGTCCTGACTTTC; d_call: .; clone_size: .; v_call: TRBV9; j_call: TRBJ2-6
cdr3_aa: CASSVGLAGYEQYF; cdr3_nt: TGTGCCAGCAGCGTAGGACTAGCGGGCTACGAGCAGTACTTC; d_call: TRBD2; clone_size: .; v_call: TRBV9; j_call: TRBJ2-7
cdr3_aa: CAITTDRGGDTQYF; cdr3_nt: TGTGCCATCACTACGGACAGGGGTGGGGATACGCAGTATTTT; d_call: TRBD1; clone_size: .; v_call: TRBV10-3; j_call: TRBJ2-3
cdr3_aa: CASNFLGGETQYF; cdr3_nt: TGTGCCAGCAACTTCCTGGGGGGAGAGACCCAGTACTTC; d_call: .; clone_size: .; v_call: TRBV6-5; j_call: TRBJ2-5
cdr3_aa: CASSFPVNTEAFF; cdr3_nt: TGCGCCAGCAGTTTCCCAGTGAACACTGAAGCTTTCTTT; d_call: .; clone_size: .; v_call: TRBV10-2; j_call: TRBJ1-1
cdr3_aa: CASSPTGAKADTQYF; cdr3_nt: TGCGCCAGCAGCCCGACAGGGGCGAAAGCAGATACGCAGTATTTT; d_call: TRBD1; clone_size: .; v_call: TRBV5-1; j_call: TRBJ2-3